This TCR beta chain was captured by sequencing in a study of spatial heterogeneity in lung cancer. Study details: Among detected sequences, beta-chain ones consistently exceeded alpha-chain ones in number.

MiXCR, applied by TCRdb to the 5' RACE reads, yields one record per CDR3 protein. Counted here are about 7,900 distinct CDR3 sequences, approximately 7% occurring once; the ten biggest clones make up 15% to 20%. Time point defined: sample taken at primary tumor resection. This clonotype is medium-sized in the sample. Its antigen is not identified. The library was built for alpha chains, so this beta chain is an off-target read and its size means little. Broader study findings: Tumors with more nonsynonymous mutations had more expanded intratumoral alpha and beta TCRs.

Germline-derived CDR1 and CDR2 are LGHNA and YNFKEQ. The CDR3 has 17 amino acids. Trimming stripped 2 bases from V and 0 bases from J, with 15 bases between. The TCR was taken from a female donor with early-stage non-small cell lung cancer. Sequences were derived from lung tumor tissue, sampled at surgery. The rearrangement joins TRBV4-2 to TRBJ2-3; D is perhaps TRBD2 (5 bases). CDR3 residues: CASSQLAETGSTDTQYF. CDR3 bases: TGTGCCAGCAGCCAACTTGCGGAAACGGGAAGCACAGATACGCAGTATTTT.